The 10 T cell receptor beta chains below all came from one sample that was sequenced in a study of Ad26.COV2.S vaccination and SARS-CoV-2 variants (dated by TCRdb to about 2021). The sample's treatment or condition label, decoded: around 19 received Ad26.COV2.S at low or high dose, single or two shots; about 5 received placebo; per-sample allocation not given. For vaccine and placebo recipients, repertoires were sequenced using samples collected on day 63 after the first injection. The library was built by means of the immunoSEQ multiplex PCR assay. TCRdb limited this immuneACCESS table to in-frame rearrangements with V and J called. A share of clones is missing; checked studies link under half to unresolved V genes, and the rest is unexplained. The sample contains 300,000 to 350,000 clones, approximately 86% of them found a single time. Of the sample, about 10% falls within the top ten clones.

The material sequenced was peripheral blood, taken in a trial of Ad26.COV2.S vaccine versus placebo. The source of these receptors is a person between 18 and 59 years old who received the Ad26.COV2.S COVID-19 vaccine or a placebo.

This clone was detected once. This chain uses TRBV6-2 or TRBV6-3 with TRBJ1-1; 7 bases align to TRBD1. CDR1 is MNHEY and CDR2 is SVGEGT in the germline V gene. CDR3 length: 14 amino acids. Unmatched junction bases numbered 7, after V lost 6 bases and J lost 3 bases. CDR3 nucleotides: TGTGCCAGCAGCCTAACAGGGGTTTACACTGAAGCTTTCTTT. The encoded protein is CASSLTGVYTEAFF.

This clone was seen only once. The J gene is TRBJ2-5, the V gene TRBV19, with TRBD1 as a possible D gene (5 bases). The CDR3 totals 12 residues. Trimming stripped 4 bases from V and 5 bases from J, with 8 bases between. Germline assignment: CDR1 LNHDA and CDR2 SQIVND (reference sequence). CDR3 DNA sequence: TGTGCCAGTAGTAAGGGGCGGGAGACCCAGTACTTC. It is translated as CASSKGRETQYF.

V is TRBV2 and J is TRBJ1-2; the match to TRBD1 covers 11 bases. The CDR3 runs 13 residues. The V segment lost 6 bases and the J segment 8 bases; nucleotides outside the gene matches: 5. Germline values: CDR1 SNHLY, CDR2 FYNNEI. CDR3 bases: TGTGCCAGCAGGGGGGACAGGGGGGAAGGCTACACCTTC. Its protein product is CASRGDRGEGYTF.

This clone has a single count. The CDR3 coding sequence is TGTGCCAGCAGTTACTCGGAAACAGGGAGCACAGATACGCAGTATTTT. This codes for CASSYSETGSTDTQYF. This chain connects TRBV6-2 or TRBV6-3 to TRBJ2-3, with D perhaps matching TRBD1 (6 bases). The germline V and J ends were trimmed by 0 bases and 0 bases, with 10 bases remaining between them. Germline V gene lookup returns CDR1 MNHEY and CDR2 SVGEGT. This CDR3 comprises 16 residues.

The V gene is TRBV7-2, the J gene TRBJ2-6; D is unclear. The CDR3 has 15 residues. V was trimmed by 2 bases and J by 4 bases, leaving 9 bases between them. From germline, CDR1 is SGHTA and CDR2 FQGNSA. The CDR3 DNA reads TGTGCCAGCAGCTTATTAGGGTACGGGGCCAACGTCCTGACTTTC. Protein: CASSLLGYGANVLTF.

This chain uses TRBV5-6 with TRBJ1-1, with D possibly being TRBD1 (6 bases). Trimming took off 6 bases at V and 8 bases at J, with 20 bases between the two ends. The CDR3 extends over 14 amino acids. From germline, CDR1 is SGHDT and CDR2 YYEEEE. DNA for the CDR3: TGTGCCAGCACTAGGGACATCAATTCATACGAAGCTTTCTTT. Protein sequence: CASTRDINSYEAFF.

The chain carries TRBV24-1 and TRBJ2-1, with a tentative D call TRBD1 (5 bases). Germline V gives CDR1 KGHDR, CDR2 SFDVKD. The ends were cut back, 0 bases at V and 4 bases at J, with 6 bases in the middle. CDR3 length: 14 residues. Written as DNA, the CDR3 is TGTGCCACCAGTGATTTGCAGGGTTACAATGAGCAGTTCTTC. This sequence encodes CATSDLQGYNEQFF.

The CDR3 sequence: CASSLQGSNQPQHF. The CDR3 nucleotides are TGTGCCAGCAGTTTACAGGGTAGCAATCAGCCCCAGCATTTT. J is TRBJ1-5 and V is TRBV27; possibly TRBD1 for D (5 bases). This CDR3 region has 14 residues. Deletions cut 2 bases from V and 0 bases from J, with 5 bases between. CDR1 and CDR2 from the germline V gene are MNHEY and SMNVEV (reference sequence).

The chain recombines TRBV6-5 with TRBJ1-1; no definite D call. Trimming pared 6 bases from V and 3 bases from J, leaving 17 bases between. Germline CDR1 is MNHEY and CDR2 is SVGAGI. This CDR3 comprises 15 residues. CDR3 in DNA: TGTGCCAGCAGACCCGACGTCGGGAGGGACACTGAAGCTTTCTTT. As protein: CASRPDVGRDTEAFF.

Worth noting for this clone: Within the sample, other DNA sequences also encode this same CDR3. This chain connects TRBV6-2 or TRBV6-3 to TRBJ2-7; D gene ambiguous. Germline loops: CDR1 MNHEY, CDR2 SVGEGT. V was pared by 2 bases and J by 1 base, with 3 bases between. The CDR3 totals 12 residues. The CDR3 DNA reads TGTGCCAGCAGTTACCGTTCCTACGAGCAGTACTTC. Translating it yields CASSYRSYEQYF.